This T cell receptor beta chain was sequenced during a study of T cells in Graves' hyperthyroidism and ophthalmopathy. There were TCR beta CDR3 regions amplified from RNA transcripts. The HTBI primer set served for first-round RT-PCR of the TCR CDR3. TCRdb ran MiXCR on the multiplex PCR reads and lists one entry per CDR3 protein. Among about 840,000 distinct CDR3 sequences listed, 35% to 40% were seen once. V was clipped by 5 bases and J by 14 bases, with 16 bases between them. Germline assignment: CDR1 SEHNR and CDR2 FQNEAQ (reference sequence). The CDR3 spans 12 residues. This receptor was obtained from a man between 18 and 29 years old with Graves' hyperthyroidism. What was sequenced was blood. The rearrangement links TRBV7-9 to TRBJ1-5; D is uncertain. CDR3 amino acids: CASSPGLAYEHF. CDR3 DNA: TGTGCCAGCAGCCCAGGACTAGCCTACGAGCATTTT.